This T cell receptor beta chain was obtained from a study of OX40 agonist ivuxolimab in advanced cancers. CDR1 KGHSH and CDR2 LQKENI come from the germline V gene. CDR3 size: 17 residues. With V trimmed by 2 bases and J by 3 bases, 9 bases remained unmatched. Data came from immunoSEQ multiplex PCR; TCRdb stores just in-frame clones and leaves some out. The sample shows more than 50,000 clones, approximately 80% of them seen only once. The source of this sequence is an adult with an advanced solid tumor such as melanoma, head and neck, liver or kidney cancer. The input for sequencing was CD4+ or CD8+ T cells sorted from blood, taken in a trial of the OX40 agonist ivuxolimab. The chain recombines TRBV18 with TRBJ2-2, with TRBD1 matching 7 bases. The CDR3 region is CASSPRVSQGHTGELFF. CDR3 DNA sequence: TGTGCCAGCTCACCAAGGGTCTCACAGGGGCACACCGGGGAGCTGTTTTTT.